This entry is about one T cell receptor (beta chain). The record originates from a study of blood T cells in healthy people across ages. The V gene end was trimmed by 1 base and the J gene end by 5 bases; junction bases not matched to a gene: 10. Germline loops: CDR1 SGHTA, CDR2 FQGNSA. The CDR3 is 16 amino acids. A second PCR, run for about 6 to 11 cycles, used a sample-barcoded 5' primer plus a J-beta primer mix. TCRdb re-called the 5' RACE reads with MiXCR, one entry per CDR3 protein. In the table there are 550,000 to 600,000 distinct CDR3 sequences, 27% of which are singletons. The sequencing sample was made of blood. The sequence was obtained from a woman aged 70-85 years in good health. The V and J genes are TRBV7-2 and TRBJ2-5, with 7 bases that match TRBD2. The CDR3 nucleotides read TGTGCCAGCAGCTTAGGAAAGGGAGGGACTGGCGAGACCCAGTACTTC. Protein product: CASSLGKGGTGETQYF.